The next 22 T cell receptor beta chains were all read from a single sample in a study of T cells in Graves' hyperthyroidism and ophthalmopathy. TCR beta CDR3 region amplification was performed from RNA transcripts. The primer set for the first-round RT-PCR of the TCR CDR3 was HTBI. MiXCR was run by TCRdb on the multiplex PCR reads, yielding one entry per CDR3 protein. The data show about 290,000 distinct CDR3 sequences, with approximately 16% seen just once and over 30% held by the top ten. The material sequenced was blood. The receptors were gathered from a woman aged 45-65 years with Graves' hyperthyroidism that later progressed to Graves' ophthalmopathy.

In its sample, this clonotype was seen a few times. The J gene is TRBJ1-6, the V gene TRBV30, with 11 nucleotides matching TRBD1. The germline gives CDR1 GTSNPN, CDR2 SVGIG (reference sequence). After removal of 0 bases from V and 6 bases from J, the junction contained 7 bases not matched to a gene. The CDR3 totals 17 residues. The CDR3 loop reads CAWSVLGQGAINSPLHF. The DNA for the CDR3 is TGTGCCTGGAGTGTACTAGGACAGGGGGCCATTAATTCACCCCTCCACTTT.

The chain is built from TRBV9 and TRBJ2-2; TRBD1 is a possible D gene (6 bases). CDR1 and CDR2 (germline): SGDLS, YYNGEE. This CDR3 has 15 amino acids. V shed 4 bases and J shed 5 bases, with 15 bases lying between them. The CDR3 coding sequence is TGTGCCAGCAGCCCAGGGGTTTCGGGAACCGGGGAGCTGTTTTTT. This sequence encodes CASSPGVSGTGELFF.

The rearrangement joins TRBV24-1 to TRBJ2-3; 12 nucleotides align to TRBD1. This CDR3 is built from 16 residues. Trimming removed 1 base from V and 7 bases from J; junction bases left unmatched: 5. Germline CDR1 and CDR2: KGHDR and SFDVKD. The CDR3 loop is CATSDFGDRGPYTQYF. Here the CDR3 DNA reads TGTGCCACCAGTGATTTTGGGGACAGGGGGCCTTATACGCAGTATTTT.

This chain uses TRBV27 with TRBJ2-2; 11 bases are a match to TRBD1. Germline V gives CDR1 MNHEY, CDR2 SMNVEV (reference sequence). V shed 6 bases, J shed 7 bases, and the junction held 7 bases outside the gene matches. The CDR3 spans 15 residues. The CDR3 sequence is CASSPGTGGSGELFF. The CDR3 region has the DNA TGTGCCAGCAGCCCCGGGACAGGGGGAAGCGGGGAGCTGTTTTTT.

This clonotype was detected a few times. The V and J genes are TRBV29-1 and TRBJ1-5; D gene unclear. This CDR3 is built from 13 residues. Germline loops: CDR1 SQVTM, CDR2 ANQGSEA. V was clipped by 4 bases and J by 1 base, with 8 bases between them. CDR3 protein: CSVAGGSNQPQHF. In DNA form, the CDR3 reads TGCAGCGTTGCAGGAGGGAGCAATCAGCCCCAGCATTTT.

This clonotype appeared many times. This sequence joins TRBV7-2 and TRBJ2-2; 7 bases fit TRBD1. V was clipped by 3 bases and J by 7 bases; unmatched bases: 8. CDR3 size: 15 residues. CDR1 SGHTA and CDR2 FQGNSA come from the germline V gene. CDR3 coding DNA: TGTGCCAGCAGCTTGACAGGGTTAATTGGCGGGGAGCTGTTTTTT. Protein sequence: CASSLTGLIGGELFF.

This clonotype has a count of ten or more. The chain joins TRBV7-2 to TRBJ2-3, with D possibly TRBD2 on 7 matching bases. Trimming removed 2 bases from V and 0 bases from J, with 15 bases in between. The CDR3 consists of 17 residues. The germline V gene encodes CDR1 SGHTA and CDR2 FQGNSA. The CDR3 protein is CASSLWGLAVSTDTQYF. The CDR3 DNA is TGTGCCAGCAGCTTATGGGGGCTAGCGGTGAGCACAGATACGCAGTATTTT.

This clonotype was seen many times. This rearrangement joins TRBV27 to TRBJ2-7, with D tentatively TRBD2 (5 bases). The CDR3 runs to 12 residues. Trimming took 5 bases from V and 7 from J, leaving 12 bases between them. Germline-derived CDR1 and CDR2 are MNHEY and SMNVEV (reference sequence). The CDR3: CASSNGDAEQYF. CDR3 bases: TGTGCCAGCAGTAACGGGGATGCTGAGCAGTACTTC.

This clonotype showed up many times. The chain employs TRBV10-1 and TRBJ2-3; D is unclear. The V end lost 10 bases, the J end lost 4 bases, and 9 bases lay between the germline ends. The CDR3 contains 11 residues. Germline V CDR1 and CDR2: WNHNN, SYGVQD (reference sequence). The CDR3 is CAKQESDTQYF. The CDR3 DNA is TGCGCCAAGCAGGAGTCAGATACGCAGTATTTT.

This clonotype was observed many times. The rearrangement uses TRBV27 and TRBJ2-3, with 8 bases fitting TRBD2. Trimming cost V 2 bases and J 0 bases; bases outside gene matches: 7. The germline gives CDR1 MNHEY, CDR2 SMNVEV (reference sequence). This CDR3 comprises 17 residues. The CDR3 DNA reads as TGTGCCAGCAGTTTAAGACTAGCGTCAGGGAGCACAGATACGCAGTATTTT. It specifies CASSLRLASGSTDTQYF.

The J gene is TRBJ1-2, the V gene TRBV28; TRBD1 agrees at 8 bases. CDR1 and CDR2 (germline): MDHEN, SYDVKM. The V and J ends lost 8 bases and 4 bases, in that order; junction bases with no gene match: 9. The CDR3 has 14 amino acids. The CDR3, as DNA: TGTGCCAGCGCTCCCGGACAGGGCCGCTATGGCTACACCTTC. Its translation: CASAPGQGRYGYTF.

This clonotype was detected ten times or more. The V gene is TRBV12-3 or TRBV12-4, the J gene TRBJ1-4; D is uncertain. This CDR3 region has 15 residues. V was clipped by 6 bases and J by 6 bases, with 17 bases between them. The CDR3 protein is CASSSRRGEDEKLFF. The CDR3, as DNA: TGTGCCAGCAGCTCCCGTCGGGGTGAGGATGAAAAACTGTTTTTT.

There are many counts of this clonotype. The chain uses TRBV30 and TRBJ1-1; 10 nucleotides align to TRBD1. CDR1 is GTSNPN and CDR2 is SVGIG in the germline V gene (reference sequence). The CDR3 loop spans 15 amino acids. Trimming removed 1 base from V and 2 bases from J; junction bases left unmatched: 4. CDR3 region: CAWSARDRGNTEAFF. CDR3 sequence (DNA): TGTGCCTGGAGTGCCCGGGACAGGGGAAACACTGAAGCTTTCTTT.

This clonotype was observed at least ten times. The CDR3 protein is CASSQDSGVRSYNEQFF. The CDR3 DNA follows: TGTGCCAGCAGCCAAGATAGTGGGGTCCGCTCCTACAATGAGCAGTTCTTC. This chain connects TRBV3-1 to TRBJ2-1, with no clear D. Germline-derived CDR1 and CDR2 are LGHDT and YNNKEL (reference sequence). CDR3 length equals 17 residues. The V and J ends lost 0 bases and 0 bases respectively, with 12 bases between them.

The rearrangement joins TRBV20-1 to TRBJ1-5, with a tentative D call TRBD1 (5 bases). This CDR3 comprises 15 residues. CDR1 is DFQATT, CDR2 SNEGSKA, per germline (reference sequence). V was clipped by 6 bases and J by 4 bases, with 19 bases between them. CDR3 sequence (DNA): TGCAGTGCCCCCGGAGGACAAAGCGGGAATCAGCCCCAGCATTTT. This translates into CSAPGGQSGNQPQHF.

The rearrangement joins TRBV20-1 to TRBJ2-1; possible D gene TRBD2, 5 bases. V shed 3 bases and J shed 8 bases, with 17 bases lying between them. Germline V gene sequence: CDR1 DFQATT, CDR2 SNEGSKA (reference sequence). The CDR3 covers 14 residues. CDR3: CSARAPSSCDEQFF. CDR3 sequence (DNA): TGCAGTGCTAGGGCCCCTAGCTCCTGCGATGAGCAGTTCTTC.

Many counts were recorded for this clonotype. DNA of the CDR3: TGTGCCAGCAGCTGGGTATATAGCAATCAGCCCCAGCATTTT. It is translated as CASSWVYSNQPQHF. The chain couples TRBV7-3 to TRBJ1-5, with D hard to call. Germline CDR1 reads SGHTA; CDR2 reads FQGTGA. CDR3 length: 14 residues. Trimming took 4 bases from V and 0 from J, leaving 7 bases between them. Variable domain in full (rest from reference TRBV7-3 and TRBJ1-5): GAGVSQTPSNKVTEKGKYVELRCDPISGHTALYWYRQSLGQGPEFLIYFQGTGAADDSGLPNDRFFAVRPEGSVSTLKIQRTERGDSAVYLCASSWVYSNQPQHFGDGTRLSIL.

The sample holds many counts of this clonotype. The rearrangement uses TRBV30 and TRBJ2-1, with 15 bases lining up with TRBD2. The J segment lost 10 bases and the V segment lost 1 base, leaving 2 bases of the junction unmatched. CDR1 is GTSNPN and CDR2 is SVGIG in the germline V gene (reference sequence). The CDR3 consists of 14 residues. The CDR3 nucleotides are TGTGCCTGGAGTGGGGGACTAGCGGGAGGAGAGCAGTTCTTC. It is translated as CAWSGGLAGGEQFF.

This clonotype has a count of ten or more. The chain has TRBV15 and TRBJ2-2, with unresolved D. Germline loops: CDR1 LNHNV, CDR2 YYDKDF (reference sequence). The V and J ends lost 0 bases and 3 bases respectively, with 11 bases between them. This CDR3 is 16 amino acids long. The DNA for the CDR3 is TGTGCCACCAGCAGAGATCGTTTTCACGACACCGGGGAGCTGTTTTTT. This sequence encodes CATSRDRFHDTGELFF.

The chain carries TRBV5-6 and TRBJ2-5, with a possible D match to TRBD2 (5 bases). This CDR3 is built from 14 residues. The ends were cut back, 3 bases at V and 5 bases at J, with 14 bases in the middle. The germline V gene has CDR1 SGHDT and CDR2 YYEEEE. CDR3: CASSSRGSWETQYF. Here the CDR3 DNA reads TGTGCCAGCAGCTCGAGAGGGTCCTGGGAGACCCAGTACTTC.

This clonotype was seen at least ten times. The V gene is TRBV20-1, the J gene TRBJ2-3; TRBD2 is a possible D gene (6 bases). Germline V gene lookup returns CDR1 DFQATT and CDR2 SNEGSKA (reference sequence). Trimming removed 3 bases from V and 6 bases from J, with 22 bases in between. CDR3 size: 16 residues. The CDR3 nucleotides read TGCAGTGCTAGTGAGGAAGTAGCGGAGGGCAGGGATACGCAGTATTTT. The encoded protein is CSASEEVAEGRDTQYF.

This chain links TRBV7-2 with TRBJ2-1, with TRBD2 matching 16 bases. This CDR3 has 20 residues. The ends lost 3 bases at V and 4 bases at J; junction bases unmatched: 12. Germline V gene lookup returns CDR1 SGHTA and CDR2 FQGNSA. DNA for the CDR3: TGTGCCAGCAGCTTCCTACCGGGACTAGCGGGAGGGGGGGTATACAATGAGCAGTTCTTC. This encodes CASSFLPGLAGGGVYNEQFF. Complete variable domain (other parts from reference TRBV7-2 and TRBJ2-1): GAGVSQSPSNKVTEKGKDVELRCDPISGHTALYWYRQSLGQGLEFLIYFQGNSAPDKSGLPSDRFSAERTGGSVSTLTIQRTQQEDSAVYLCASSFLPGLAGGGVYNEQFFGPGTRLTVL.